This is a list of T cell receptor beta chains from one sample in a study of PD-L1 blockade in urothelial cancer. The data were produced by immunoSEQ multiplex PCR, yet TCRdb's version contains in-frame clones alone and is incomplete. Seen here are 85,000 to 90,000 clones, more than 70% observed once, and the top ten hold about 15%. The material was PBMCs, obtained around atezolizumab (anti-PD-L1) treatment. The receptors derive from a man between 60 and 70 years old with urothelial cancer. Each CDR3 is given with its conserved first and last residue. A D gene is named only where the DNA matches it firmly. A row's size may be missing; if present it is once, few, many or a size class.

TRBJ1-5	.	TRBV4-1	.	TGCGCCAGCAGCCATCTAGGTAGCAATCAGCCCCAGCATTTT	CASSHLGSNQPQHF
TRBJ1-2	.	TRBV18	TRBD1	TGTGCCAGCTCACCCGGACAGGGGTTATGGTATGGCTACACCTTC	CASSPGQGLWYGYTF
TRBJ2-5	.	TRBV28	TRBD1	TGTGCCAGCACCCCGCCCTACAGGGGCACCCAGTACTTC	CASTPPYRGTQYF
TRBJ1-5	.	TRBV2	TRBD1	TGTGCCAGCAGTCCAGACAGGGGGAATCAGCCCCAGCATTTT	CASSPDRGNQPQHF
TRBJ2-7	.	TRBV11-3	TRBD1	TGTGCCAGCAGCCCGCCGGGACAGAAATACGAGCAGTACTTC	CASSPPGQKYEQYF
TRBJ2-1	.	TRBV6-1	.	TGTGCCAGCAGTGAAGCGCTCCGTAGCGGCCAAAAGAATGAGCAGTTCTTC	CASSEALRSGQKNEQFF
TRBJ2-2	.	TRBV18	.	TGTGCCAGCTCACGGAGGGAATATACCGGGGAGCTGTTTTTT	CASSRREYTGELFF
TRBJ2-1	once	TRBV7-8	TRBD1	TGTGCCAGCCAAAGCGGGACAGGGTTAGATGAGCAGTTCTTC	CASQSGTGLDEQFF
TRBJ2-6	.	TRBV7-3	.	TGTGCCAGCACCCTGGGAGCAAGCTCTGGGGCCAACGTCCTGACTTTC	CASTLGASSGANVLTF
TRBJ2-7	.	TRBV5-1	TRBD1	TGCGCCAGCAGCTTGGGTTTCAGGGGGCCATACGAGCAGTACTTC	CASSLGFRGPYEQYF
TRBJ2-3	.	TRBV11-3	TRBD2	TGTGCCAGCAGCTTAGTGACGGGACTAGCGGGATGGACAGATACGCAGTATTTT	CASSLVTGLAGWTDTQYF
TRBJ1-2	.	TRBV29-1	.	TGCAGCGTTGGACAGAACTATGGCTACACCTTC	CSVGQNYGYTF
TRBJ1-2	.	TRBV6-5	.	TGTGCCAGCAGTTCGACCTTTACTCCTAGGGGCTACACCTTC	CASSSTFTPRGYTF
TRBJ2-6	.	TRBV7-3	TRBD1	TGTGCCAGCAGCGTACAGGGGCTTGGGGCCAACGTCCTGACTTTC	CASSVQGLGANVLTF
TRBJ1-2	.	TRBV30	TRBD1	TGTGCCTGGAGTGGGGACAGGGGGCAGGGTGGCTACACCTTC	CAWSGDRGQGGYTF
TRBJ2-3	.	TRBV5-6	.	TGTGCCAGCAGCTTTTTTGCAGGGGCCACAGATACGCAGTATTTT	CASSFFAGATDTQYF
TRBJ1-6	.	TRBV5-1	.	TGCGCCAGCAGCTTAAGTCCAGGGGTTATTTCACCCCTCCACTTT	CASSLSPGVISPLHF
TRBJ1-1	.	TRBV5-1	.	TGCGCCAGCAGCAGTCAGGGTGATATCACTGAAGCTTTCTTT	CASSSQGDITEAFF
TRBJ1-1	.	TRBV6-5	.	TGTGCCAGCAGTTACTCGAACAGGGCTATCACTGAAGCTTTCTTT	CASSYSNRAITEAFF
TRBJ1-1	.	TRBV15	TRBD1	TGTGCCACCAGCAGGGACAGGGGATCGAGCACTGAAGCTTTCTTT	CATSRDRGSSTEAFF
TRBJ2-2	.	TRBV4-3	.	TGCGCCAGCAGCCAAACCAGAACCGGGGAGCTGTTTTTT	CASSQTRTGELFF
TRBJ2-3	.	TRBV7-9	TRBD2	TGTGCCAGCAGCGTGGGAGGGGCAGATACGCAGTATTTT	CASSVGGADTQYF
TRBJ1-1	.	TRBV29-1	TRBD1	TGCAGCGTTACAGGGGGTCGTGAAGCTTTCTTT	CSVTGGREAFF
TRBJ2-7	once	TRBV11-2	.	TGTGCCAGCAGTACACTTAGAGGCTACGAGCAGTACTTC	CASSTLRGYEQYF
TRBJ2-3	.	TRBV7-9	.	TGTGCCAGCAGCCCGTGGAGGAAGTCGGGACACACAGATACGCAGTATTTT	CASSPWRKSGHTDTQYF
TRBJ2-7	.	TRBV10-3	TRBD2	TGTGCCATCAGGATAGCGGGAGTGGGGGGCGAGCAGTACTTC	CAIRIAGVGGEQYF
TRBJ1-3	.	TRBV5-4	TRBD1	TGTGCCAGCAGTCGACAGGGTATTGGAAACACCATATATTTT	CASSRQGIGNTIYF
TRBJ2-1	.	TRBV7-9	TRBD2	TGTGCCAGCAGCTTAGGCGGCGGCGGGAGTGTTTCATATGAGCAGTTCTTC	CASSLGGGGSVSYEQFF
TRBJ1-5	.	TRBV6-5	.	TGTGCCAGCAGTTACTCGAACAGACCTAATCAGCCCCAGCATTTT	CASSYSNRPNQPQHF
TRBJ2-2	.	TRBV5-1	TRBD1	TGCGCCAGCAGCTTGGAAGCGGGACAGGGCCTAAACACCGGGGAGCTGTTTTTT	CASSLEAGQGLNTGELFF
TRBJ1-3	.	TRBV6-1	.	TGTGCCAGCAGTGAAGCCCTTACAGTGGCTGGAAACACCATATATTTT	CASSEALTVAGNTIYF
TRBJ1-3	few	TRBV7-6	.	TGTGCCAGCAGCCCTCAGGGTTCCAACACCATATATTTT	CASSPQGSNTIYF
TRBJ2-1	.	TRBV6-5	.	TGTGCCAGCAGAGCGGGTGGGGGGAATGAGCAGTTCTTC	CASRAGGGNEQFF
TRBJ1-2	.	TRBV15	TRBD1	TGTGCCACCAGCAGGGAACAGGGGAAGTCCTACACCTTC	CATSREQGKSYTF
TRBJ2-7	.	TRBV9	.	TGTGCCAGCAGCGTAGGGGCGGGGGCGAGCTCCTACGAGCAGTACTTC	CASSVGAGASSYEQYF
TRBJ1-1	few	TRBV5-6	.	TGTGCCAGCAGCTATGACAGGAACACTGAAGCTTTCTTT	CASSYDRNTEAFF
TRBJ2-7	.	TRBV19	.	TGTGCCAGTAGTATCGAGGTTTCCTACGAGCAGTACTTC	CASSIEVSYEQYF
TRBJ1-1	.	TRBV5-4	TRBD1	TGTGCCAGCAGCCCTGGACAGGGGAACACTGAAGCTTTCTTT	CASSPGQGNTEAFF
TRBJ1-2	.	TRBV9	TRBD1	TGTGCCAGCAGCGAAACGGGACAGGGTATTGGCTACACCTTC	CASSETGQGIGYTF
TRBJ2-1	.	TRBV5-1	.	TGCGCCAGCATGTTTGTTAGGGGGAGCTCCTACAATGAGCAGTTCTTC	CASMFVRGSSYNEQFF
TRBJ2-3	.	TRBV30	TRBD2	TGTGCCTGGAGTTCTACAGGGGGTCCCGGGACTAGCGTAGGGTATTTT	CAWSSTGGPGTSVGYF
TRBJ1-2	.	TRBV5-1	TRBD1	TGCGCCAGCAGCTTGGGTGGGACAGGATTTCTCTATGGCTACACCTTC	CASSLGGTGFLYGYTF
TRBJ2-2	.	TRBV6-1	.	TGTGCCAGCAAAGCCCGGAGGTGGAACACCGGGGAGCTGTTTTTT	CASKARRWNTGELFF
TRBJ1-6	.	TRBV30	.	TGTGCCTGGAGTCTATCCGATTCACCCCTCCACTTT	CAWSLSDSPLHF
TRBJ1-6	.	TRBV19	.	TGTGCCAGTAGTATGGAGACTGGCGAGGGCTCACCCCTCCACTTT	CASSMETGEGSPLHF
TRBJ2-3	.	TRBV2	TRBD1	TGTGCCAGCACTTTAGAGGGGACAGGGGGCGCAGATACGCAGTATTTT	CASTLEGTGGADTQYF
TRBJ2-5	.	TRBV7-7	TRBD2	TGTGCTAGCAGCTTGTCGACTAGCGGGAAAGAGACCCAGTACTTC	CASSLSTSGKETQYF
TRBJ2-3	.	TRBV20-1	.	TGCAGTATAGCCCGTGGCGAGACGCAGTATTTT	CSIARGETQYF
TRBJ1-1	.	TRBV11-2	.	TGTGCCAGCAGCCAGTGGACAGCCACAATGAACACTGAAGCTTTCTTT	CASSQWTATMNTEAFF
TRBJ1-5	many	TRBV28	.	TGTGCCAGCAGTTTATGGGGCAGCAATCAGCCCCAGCATTTT	CASSLWGSNQPQHF
TRBJ2-1	.	TRBV7-3	.	TGTGCCAGCAGCTTAACGTCGAGGGCTGGAGAGCAGTTCTTC	CASSLTSRAGEQFF
TRBJ2-7	.	TRBV18	TRBD2	TGTGCCAGCTCAGGGGGTCGCGGGGGCTACGAGCAGTACTTC	CASSGGRGGYEQYF
TRBJ1-5	few	TRBV2	.	TGTGCCAGCAGTGGATCACCGGGCAATCAGCCCCAGCATTTT	CASSGSPGNQPQHF
TRBJ1-1	few	TRBV11-2	.	TGTGCCAGCAGCTTTAACCGCGGCACTGAAGCTTTCTTT	CASSFNRGTEAFF
TRBJ2-1	.	TRBV5-1	.	TGCGCCAGCAGCTTGGAACAGCTCGGCGATGAGCAGTTCTTC	CASSLEQLGDEQFF
TRBJ2-3	.	TRBV5-1	TRBD2	TGCGCCAGCAGCCGACTAGCGGGGGCCCCTAGCACAGATACGCAGTATTTT	CASSRLAGAPSTDTQYF
TRBJ1-1	many	TRBV19	TRBD1	TGTGCCAGTAGCAGGACAGGGGGTTGGGGCACTGAAGCTTTCTTT	CASSRTGGWGTEAFF
TRBJ2-3	.	TRBV10-3	TRBD1	TGTGCCTTCCGACAGGGAAGCACAGATACGCAGTATTTT	CAFRQGSTDTQYF
TRBJ1-4	few	TRBV10-3	.	TGTGCCATCAGTGAAACCCTTGAGAACAATGAAAAACTGTTTTTT	CAISETLENNEKLFF
TRBJ2-1	few	TRBV7-3	.	TGTGCCAGCAGCTTGGCCTCCTACAATGAGCAGTTCTTC	CASSLASYNEQFF